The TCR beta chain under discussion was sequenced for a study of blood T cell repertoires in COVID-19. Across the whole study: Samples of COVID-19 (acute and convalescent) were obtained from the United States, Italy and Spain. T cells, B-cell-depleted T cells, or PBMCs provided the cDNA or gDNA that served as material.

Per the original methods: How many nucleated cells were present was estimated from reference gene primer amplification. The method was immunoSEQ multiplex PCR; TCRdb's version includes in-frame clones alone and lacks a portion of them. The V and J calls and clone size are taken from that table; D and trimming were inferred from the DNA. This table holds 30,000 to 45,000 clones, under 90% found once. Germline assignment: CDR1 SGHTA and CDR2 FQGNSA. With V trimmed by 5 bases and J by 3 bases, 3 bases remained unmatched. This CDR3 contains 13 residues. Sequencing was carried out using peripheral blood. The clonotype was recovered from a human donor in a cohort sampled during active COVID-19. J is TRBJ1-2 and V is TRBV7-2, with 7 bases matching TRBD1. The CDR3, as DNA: TGTGCCAGCAGCCAGACAGGGTACTATGGCTACACCTTC. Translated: CASSQTGYYGYTF.